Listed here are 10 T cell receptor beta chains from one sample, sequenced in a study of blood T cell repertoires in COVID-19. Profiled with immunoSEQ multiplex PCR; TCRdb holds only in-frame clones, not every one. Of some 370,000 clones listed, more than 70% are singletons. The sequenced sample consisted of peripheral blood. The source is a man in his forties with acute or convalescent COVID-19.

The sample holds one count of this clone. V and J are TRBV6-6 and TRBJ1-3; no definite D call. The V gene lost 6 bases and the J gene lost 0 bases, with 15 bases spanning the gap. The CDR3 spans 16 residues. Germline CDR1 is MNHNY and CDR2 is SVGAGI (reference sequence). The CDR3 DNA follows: TGTGCCAGCAGACCCTCCGACACGTACTCTGGAAACACCATATATTTT. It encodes CASRPSDTYSGNTIYF.

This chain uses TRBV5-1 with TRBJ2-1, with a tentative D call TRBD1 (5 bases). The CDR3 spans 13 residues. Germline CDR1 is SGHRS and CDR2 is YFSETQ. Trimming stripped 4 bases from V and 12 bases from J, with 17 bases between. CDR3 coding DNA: TGCGCCAGCAGCCTCGTAACGGACACTGGGCAGTTCTTC. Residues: CASSLVTDTGQFF.

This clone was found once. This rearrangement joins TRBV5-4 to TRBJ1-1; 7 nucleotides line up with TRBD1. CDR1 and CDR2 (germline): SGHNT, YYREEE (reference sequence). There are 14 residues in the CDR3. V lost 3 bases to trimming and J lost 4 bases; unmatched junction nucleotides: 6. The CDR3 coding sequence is TGTGCCAGCAGCTCATACAGGGGCGCCACTGAAGCTTTCTTT. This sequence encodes CASSSYRGATEAFF. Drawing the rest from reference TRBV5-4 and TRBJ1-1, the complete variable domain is ETGVTQSPTHLIKTRGQQVTLRCSSQSGHNTVSWYQQALGQGPQFIFQYYREEENGRGNFPPRFSGLQFPNYSSELNVNALELDDSALYLCASSSYRGATEAFFGQGTRLTVV.

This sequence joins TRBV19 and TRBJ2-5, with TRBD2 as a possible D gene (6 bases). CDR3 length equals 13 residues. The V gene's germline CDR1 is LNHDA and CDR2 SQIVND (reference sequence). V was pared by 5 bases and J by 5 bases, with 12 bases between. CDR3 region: CASSFTGGETQYF. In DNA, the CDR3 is TGTGCCAGTAGTTTTACAGGAGGGGAGACCCAGTACTTC.

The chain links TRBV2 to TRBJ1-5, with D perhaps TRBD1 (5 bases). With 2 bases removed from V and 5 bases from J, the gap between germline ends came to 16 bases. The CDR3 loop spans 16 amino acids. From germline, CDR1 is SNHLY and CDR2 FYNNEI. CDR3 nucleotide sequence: TGTGCCAGCAGTGAACGACTTCCGGACACTGATCAGCCCCAGCATTTT. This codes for CASSERLPDTDQPQHF.

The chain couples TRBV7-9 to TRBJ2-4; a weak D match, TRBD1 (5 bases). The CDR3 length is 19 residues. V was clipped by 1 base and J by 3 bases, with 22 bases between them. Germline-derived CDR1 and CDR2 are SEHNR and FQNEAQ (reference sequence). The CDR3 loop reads CASSLEGQGTNRYKNIQYF. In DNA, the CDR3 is TGTGCCAGCAGCTTAGAGGGCCAGGGAACGAACCGATACAAAAACATTCAGTACTTC.

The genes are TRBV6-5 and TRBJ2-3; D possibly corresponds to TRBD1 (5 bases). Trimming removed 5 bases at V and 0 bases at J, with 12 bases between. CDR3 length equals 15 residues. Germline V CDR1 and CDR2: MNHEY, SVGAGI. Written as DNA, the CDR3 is TGTGCCAGCAGTAGGGGTTTAACTAGCACAGATACGCAGTATTTT. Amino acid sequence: CASSRGLTSTDTQYF.

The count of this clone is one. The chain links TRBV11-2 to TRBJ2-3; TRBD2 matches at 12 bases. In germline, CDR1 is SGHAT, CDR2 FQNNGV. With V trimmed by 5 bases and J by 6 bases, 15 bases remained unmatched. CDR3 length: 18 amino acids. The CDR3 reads CASSPPSPSGREADTQYF. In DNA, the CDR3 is TGTGCCAGCAGCCCGCCGAGCCCTAGCGGGAGGGAGGCGGATACGCAGTATTTT.

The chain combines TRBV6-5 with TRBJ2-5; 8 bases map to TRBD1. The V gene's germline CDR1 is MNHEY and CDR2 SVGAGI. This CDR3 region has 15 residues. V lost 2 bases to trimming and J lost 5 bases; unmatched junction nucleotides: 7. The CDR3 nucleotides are TGTGCCAGCAGTTACCTCCAGGGGGCAGGGGAGACCCAGTACTTC. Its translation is CASSYLQGAGETQYF.

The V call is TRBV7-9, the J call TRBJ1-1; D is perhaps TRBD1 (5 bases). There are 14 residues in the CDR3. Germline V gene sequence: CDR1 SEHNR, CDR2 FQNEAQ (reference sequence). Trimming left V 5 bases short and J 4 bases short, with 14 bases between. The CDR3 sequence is CASSTGRASTEAFF. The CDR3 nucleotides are TGTGCCAGCAGCACCGGCAGGGCCTCCACTGAAGCTTTCTTT.